These T cell receptor beta chains were read from a single sample in a study of blood T cell repertoires in COVID-19. The method was immunoSEQ multiplex PCR; TCRdb's version includes in-frame clones alone and lacks a portion of them. The table lists approximately 97,000 clones, around 90% of them singletons. Sequenced input: peripheral blood. These receptors all come from a man aged 45-65 years with active or convalescent COVID-19. The CDR3 runs from the conserved cysteine through the conserved F or W. A D gene is named only where the DNA matches it firmly. Only part of the rows carry a size: once, few, many, or a class if the clone is expanded.

clone_size cdr3_length d_call j_call v_call cdr3_nt cdr3_aa
- 18 - TRBJ2-5 TRBV4-3 TGCGCCAGCAGCCAAAAAGGGAGGAGGTCGGGTCCACAAGAGACCCAGTACTTC CASSQKGRRSGPQETQYF
- 18 TRBD2 TRBJ2-1 TRBV5-5 TGTGCCAGCAGCCCAGGGACTAGCGGGGGGGCCCCCTACAATGAGCAGTTCTTC CASSPGTSGGAPYNEQFF
- 14 TRBD1 TRBJ2-1 TRBV5-1 TGCGCCAGTAAGCCGGGACAGGGTTACAATGAGCAGTTCTTC CASKPGQGYNEQFF
- 15 - TRBJ2-7 TRBV7-9 TGTGCCAGCAGCCCAACCACTAGCCGAATCTACGAGCAGTACTTC CASSPTTSRIYEQYF
- 12 - TRBJ2-2 TRBV9 TGTGCCAGCCAAATCAACACCGGGGAGCTGTTTTTT CASQINTGELFF
- 16 TRBD1 TRBJ2-2 TRBV5-1 TGCGCCAGCAGCAAAGGGACAGGAGCGAACACCGGGGAGCTGTTTTTT CASSKGTGANTGELFF
- 13 - TRBJ1-5 TRBV18 TGTGCCAGCTCACCTTCAGGGAATCAGCCCCAGCATTTT CASSPSGNQPQHF
- 13 - TRBJ1-1 TRBV2 TGTGCCAGTGCACAGGGAATCCGAACTGAAGCTTTCTTT CASAQGIRTEAFF
few 14 - TRBJ1-2 TRBV6-6 TGTGCCAGCAGTTACGACACCGCTAACTATGGCTACACCTTC CASSYDTANYGYTF
- 12 - TRBJ2-3 TRBV10-1 TGCGCCAGCAGTGACGGCACAGATACGCAGTATTTT CASSDGTDTQYF
once 15 TRBD1 TRBJ2-7 TRBV18 TGTGCCAGCTCACCACTAGGACAGGCATTTTACGAGCAGTACTTC CASSPLGQAFYEQYF
- 15 TRBD1 TRBJ1-1 TRBV27 TGTGCCAGCAGTTTCGATCAGGGGGCTGGCACTGAAGCTTTCTTT CASSFDQGAGTEAFF
- 15 - TRBJ2-2 TRBV27 TGTGCCAGCAGTTGGGGGCCGGGGTACGCCGGGGAGCTGTTTTTT CASSWGPGYAGELFF
- 15 TRBD2 TRBJ2-3 TRBV30 TGTGCCTGGAGTGTTCTAGCGGGGTTTGCAGATACGCAGTATTTT CAWSVLAGFADTQYF
- 14 - TRBJ1-1 TRBV6-5 TGTGCCAGCATGGACACCCACATGAACACTGAAGCTTTCTTT CASMDTHMNTEAFF
- 14 TRBD2 TRBJ2-1 TRBV2 TGTGCCAGCAGTGACTGGGCGGGGAGGGATGAGCAGTTCTTC CASSDWAGRDEQFF
- 16 TRBD1 TRBJ2-2 TRBV5-1 TGCGCCAGCAGCTTGGGAGGGGGCGCGAACACCGGGGAGCTGTTTTTT CASSLGGGANTGELFF
- 13 - TRBJ1-1 TRBV28 TGTGCCAGCAGTTTCTCAGTGAACACTGAAGCTTTCTTT CASSFSVNTEAFF
- 17 - TRBJ1-4 TRBV27 TGTGCCAGCAGTCCCCATCATCGGGGGGCAAACTATGAAAAACTGTTTTTT CASSPHHRGANYEKLFF
- 15 - TRBJ1-1 TRBV27 TGTGCCAGCAGTTTATCGGCAACCATGAACACTGAAGCTTTCTTT CASSLSATMNTEAFF
- 15 TRBD1 TRBJ2-7 TRBV3-1/TRBV3-2 TGTGCCAGCAGCGGGGGACAGGCGAGCTCCTACGAGCAGTACTTC CASSGGQASSYEQYF
- 15 - TRBJ1-5 TRBV7-8 TGTGCCAGCAGCATCGGACACCCTAGCAATCAGCCCCAGCATTTT CASSIGHPSNQPQHF
once 16 TRBD2 TRBJ2-3 TRBV6-5 TGTGCCAGCAGTTCCCCTCAGGGAGGGAGAATGGATACGCAGTATTTT CASSSPQGGRMDTQYF
- 13 - TRBJ2-1 TRBV29-1 TGCAGCGTTACGGGGGGCCGGTACAATGAGCAGTTCTTC CSVTGGRYNEQFF
- 13 - TRBJ2-3 TRBV7-6 TGTGCCAGCAGCCAGGGGACTACGAATACGCAGTATTTT CASSQGTTNTQYF
- 17 - TRBJ1-2 TRBV5-4 TGTGCCAGCAGCTTGGTGGCAGGGGAAGGGTATAACTATGGCTACACCTTC CASSLVAGEGYNYGYTF
- 15 - TRBJ1-5 TRBV2 TGTGCCAGCAGTGCGGGGGGGGGAATGGGTCAGCCCCAGCATTTT CASSAGGGMGQPQHF
- 15 - TRBJ2-7 TRBV25-1 TGTGCCAGCAGTACACCCTTAGCGGCTCCCTACGAGCAGTACTTC CASSTPLAAPYEQYF
- 16 - TRBJ2-3 TRBV7-2 TGTGCCAGCAGCTTAGATCGAGTAGCGAGCACAGATACGCAGTATTTT CASSLDRVASTDTQYF
- 15 TRBD1 TRBJ1-5 TRBV6-5 TGTGCCAGCAGCTCGACAGGGGGATTCAATCAGCCCCAGCATTTT CASSSTGGFNQPQHF
- 15 - TRBJ1-1 TRBV29-1 TGCAGCGTTGAAGAGGGACAAAGATGGAACACTGAAGCTTTCTTT CSVEEGQRWNTEAFF
- 15 - TRBJ1-4 TRBV28 TGTGCCAGCAGTAGTACAGGAGCAACTAATGAAAAACTGTTTTTT CASSSTGATNEKLFF
- 15 - TRBJ1-3 TRBV11-2 TGTGCCAGCAGCTTAGGAGCTGGACTTGGAAACACCATATATTTT CASSLGAGLGNTIYF
- 13 - TRBJ1-1 TRBV3-1/TRBV3-2 TGTGCCAGCAGCCAAGTAAGCGACACTGAAGCTTTCTTT CASSQVSDTEAFF
few 13 - TRBJ1-1 TRBV10-1 TGCGCCAGCAGGGGGAGTTTGAACACTGAAGCTTTCTTT CASRGSLNTEAFF
few 15 TRBD1 TRBJ1-1 TRBV15 TGTGCCACCAGCATGGTGACAGGGGGTCAGACTGAAGCTTTCTTT CATSMVTGGQTEAFF
- 15 TRBD1 TRBJ2-5 TRBV6-5 TGTGCCAGCAGTTCACTACCGGGACAGGGGGAGACCCAGTACTTC CASSSLPGQGETQYF
- 13 - TRBJ2-4 TRBV2 TGTGCCAGCAGTGAACTAGCCAAAAACATTCAGTACTTC CASSELAKNIQYF
- 14 TRBD1 TRBJ2-3 TRBV24-1 TGTGCCACCAGTGATACAACAGGGGCAGATACGCAGTATTTT CATSDTTGADTQYF
- 14 - TRBJ1-6 TRBV5-1 TGCGCCAGCAGCTTGGAACAGGGCTTTGCACCCCTCCACTTT CASSLEQGFAPLHF
- 12 TRBD2 TRBJ2-1 TRBV3-1/TRBV3-2 TGTGCCAGCAGCGGGCGGGGGGGGCCCCAGTTCTTC CASSGRGGPQFF